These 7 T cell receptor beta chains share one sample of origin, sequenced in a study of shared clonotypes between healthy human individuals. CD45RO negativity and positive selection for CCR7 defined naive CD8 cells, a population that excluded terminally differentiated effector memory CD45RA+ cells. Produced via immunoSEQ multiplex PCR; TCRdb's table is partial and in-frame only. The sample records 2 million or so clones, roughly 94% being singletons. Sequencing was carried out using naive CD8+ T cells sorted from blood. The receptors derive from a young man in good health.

The CDR3 protein is CASSSRTSGEIQETQYF. The CDR3, as DNA: TGTGCCAGCAGCTCTCGGACTAGCGGGGAAATCCAAGAGACCCAGTACTTC. This chain links TRBV7-9 with TRBJ2-5; 12 bases map to TRBD2. J lost 1 base, V lost 4 bases, and 7 bases had no gene match. The V gene's germline CDR1 is SEHNR and CDR2 FQNEAQ (reference sequence). The CDR3 is 17 amino acids.

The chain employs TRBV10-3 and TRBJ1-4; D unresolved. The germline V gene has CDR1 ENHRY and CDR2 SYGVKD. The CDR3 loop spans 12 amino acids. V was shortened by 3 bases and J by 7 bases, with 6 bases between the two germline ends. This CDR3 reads CAISENSEKLFF. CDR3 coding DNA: TGTGCCATCAGTGAAAATAGTGAAAAACTGTTTTTT.

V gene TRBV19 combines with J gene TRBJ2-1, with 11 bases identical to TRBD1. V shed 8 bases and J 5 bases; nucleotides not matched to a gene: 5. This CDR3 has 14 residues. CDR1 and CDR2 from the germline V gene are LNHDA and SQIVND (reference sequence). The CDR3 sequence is CASRDRGWDNEQFF. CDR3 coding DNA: TGTGCCAGTCGGGACAGGGGGTGGGACAATGAGCAGTTCTTC.

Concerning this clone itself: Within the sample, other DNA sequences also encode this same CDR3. CDR3 nucleotide sequence: TGTGCCAGCAGCCTGAACACCGGGGAGCTGTTTTTT. Amino acid sequence: CASSLNTGELFF. This chain links TRBV7-3 with TRBJ2-2; D is undetermined. The length of the CDR3 is 12 residues. Germline V gene data show CDR1 as SGHTA and CDR2 as FQGTGA. The V end was cut by 5 bases, the J end by 1 base, with 2 bases between.

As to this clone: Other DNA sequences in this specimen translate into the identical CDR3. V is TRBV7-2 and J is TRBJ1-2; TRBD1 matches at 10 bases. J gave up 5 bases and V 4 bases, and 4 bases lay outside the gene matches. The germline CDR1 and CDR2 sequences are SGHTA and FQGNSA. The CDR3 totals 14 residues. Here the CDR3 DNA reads TGTGCCAGCAGCTCACCGGGACAGGGGTATGGCTACACCTTC. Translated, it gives CASSSPGQGYGYTF.

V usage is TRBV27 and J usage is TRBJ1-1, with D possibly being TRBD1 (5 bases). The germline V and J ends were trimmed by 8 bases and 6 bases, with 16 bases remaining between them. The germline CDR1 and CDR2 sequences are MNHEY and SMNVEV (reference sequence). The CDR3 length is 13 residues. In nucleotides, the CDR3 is TGTGCCAGCGGATTTGCCGCGGGACCTGAAGCTTTCTTT. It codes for CASGFAAGPEAFF.

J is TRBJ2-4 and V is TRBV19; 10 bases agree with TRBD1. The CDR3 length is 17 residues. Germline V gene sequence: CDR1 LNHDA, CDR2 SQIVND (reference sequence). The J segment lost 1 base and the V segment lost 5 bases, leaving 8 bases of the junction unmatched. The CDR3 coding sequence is TGTGCCAGTAGTTTAGGACAGGGGGTGATGGCCAAAAACATTCAGTACTTC. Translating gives CASSLGQGVMAKNIQYF.